The source of this T cell receptor beta chain is a study of CD4 T cells in relation to SARS-CoV-2 and coronaviruses. V lost 1 base and J lost 5, with 8 bases in between. CDR3 length equals 13 residues. Germline CDR1 reads LGHDT; CDR2 reads YNNKEL (reference sequence). Before the COVID-19 pandemic, during about 2011-2019, CD4+ T cells were taken from unexposed donors. Method: immunoSEQ multiplex PCR; TCRdb's copy keeps in-frame clones and lacks some. The top ten hold approximately 0.21% of the sample, which has 68,000 or so clones, 85% to 95% seen once. The TCR sequence derives from a human donor in good health. The chain employs TRBV3-1 (or the pseudogene TRBV3-2) and TRBJ2-5, with no clear D. Sequencing was done on a sample of naive CD4+ T cells from PBMCs. Subset reported: naive CD4+ T cells isolated by negative enrichment. CDR3 bases: TGTGCCAGCAGCCAAGGCCGACTGGAGACCCAGTACTTC. Its protein product is CASSQGRLETQYF.